The sequence of this T cell receptor (beta chain) was determined in a study of blood T cell repertoires in COVID-19. Study at large: The United States, Italy and Spain supplied acute and convalescent COVID-19 samples. Sample material is recorded as cDNA or gDNA derived from T cells, B-cell-depleted T cells, or PBMCs.

Two negative PCRs, clearance, or symptom resolution were required of recovered Cohort 3 donors. This CDR3 has 16 residues. V dropped 5 bases and J dropped 5; count of bases not matched to a gene: 13. Germline CDR1 and CDR2: SGHAT and FQNNGV. Profiling relied on immunoSEQ multiplex PCR, and the TCRdb table lists in-frame clones only, not all of them. The top ten clones hold around 1.7% of a sample with about 300,000 clones, 75% to 90% of them seen once. Sequencing was performed on PBMCs or T cells enriched from blood (not recorded which). The origin of this receptor is a woman aged 40 to 55 who had recovered from COVID-19. V and J are TRBV11-2 and TRBJ2-5, with 8 bases aligning to TRBD1. CDR3 region: CASSQSGTGFTETQYF. The CDR3 nucleotides read TGTGCCAGCAGCCAATCCGGGACAGGCTTTACGGAGACCCAGTACTTC.